Each of the 5 T cell receptor beta chains below was sequenced from the same sample in a study of identical twins. MiXCR was run by TCRdb on the 5' RACE reads, yielding one entry per CDR3 protein. The table records approximately 300,000 distinct CDR3 sequences, roughly 9.8% of them present only once. A further study also used this sample, focusing on yellow fever vaccine responses in identical twins.

The sample taken for sequencing was CD8+ T cells sorted from blood. These receptors were obtained from a woman in her late teens or twenties in good health.

There are a few counts of this clonotype. The chain employs TRBV6-1 and TRBJ2-7; 11 bases align to TRBD2. V shed 6 bases, J shed 1 base, and the junction held 5 bases outside the gene matches. CDR1 is MNHNS and CDR2 is SASEGT in the germline V gene. This CDR3 region has 15 residues. Here the CDR3 reads CASREGLAASYEQYF. CDR3 nucleotide sequence: TGTGCCAGCAGGGAGGGACTAGCGGCTTCCTACGAGCAGTACTTC.

Many counts were recorded for this clonotype. CDR3 sequence: CASRSTGATGELFF. The CDR3 region has the DNA TGTGCCAGCAGGTCTACAGGGGCCACCGGGGAGCTGTTTTTT. The rearrangement joins TRBV7-3 to TRBJ2-2; 7 nucleotides line up with TRBD1. The CDR3 totals 14 residues. CDR1 is SGHTA and CDR2 is FQGTGA in the germline V gene. V dropped 6 bases and J dropped 4; count of bases not matched to a gene: 5.

The gene calls are TRBV12-3 or TRBV12-4 and TRBJ2-1; the match to TRBD2 covers 10 bases. The V segment lost 11 bases and the J segment 6 bases; nucleotides outside the gene matches: 19. The CDR3 is 17 residues long. In DNA form, the CDR3 reads TGTGCCTTCAGTTTTAGCGGGAGGCTGTGGCATGTCAATGAGCAGTTCTTC. Residues: CAFSFSGRLWHVNEQFF.

The table lists this clonotype with a few counts. This chain connects TRBV7-9 to TRBJ2-3; 7 positions agree with TRBD1. The V segment lost 1 base and the J segment 3 bases; nucleotides outside the gene matches: 4. Germline loops: CDR1 SEHNR, CDR2 FQNEAQ (reference sequence). CDR3 length: 15 residues. CDR3: CASSLGWDRTDTQYF. The CDR3 bases are TGTGCCAGCAGCTTAGGGTGGGACAGAACAGATACGCAGTATTTT.

V usage is TRBV4-2 and J usage is TRBJ2-1; D uncertain. With 0 bases removed from V and 3 bases from J, the gap between germline ends came to 12 bases. Germline loops: CDR1 LGHNA, CDR2 YNFKEQ. The CDR3 loop spans 16 amino acids. The CDR3 spells CASSQESAPGYNEQFF. The CDR3 coding sequence is TGTGCCAGCAGCCAAGAAAGTGCCCCGGGCTACAATGAGCAGTTCTTC.